These 20 T cell receptor beta chains share one sample of origin, sequenced in a study of control samples from healthy donors and cancer patients. Method: immunoSEQ multiplex PCR; TCRdb's copy keeps in-frame clones and lacks some. The repertoire includes some 110,000 clones, 70% to 90% of them detected once, and less than 3% sits in the top ten. Specimen: blood. The source of these receptors is a woman between 65 and 79 years old in good health.

The chain uses TRBV5-1 and TRBJ1-2; D not resolved. This CDR3 spans 11 amino acids. The V gene lost 2 bases and the J gene lost 14 bases, with 13 bases spanning the gap. The germline gives CDR1 SGHRS, CDR2 YFSETQ. The CDR3: CASSFDAGLTF. In DNA, the CDR3 is TGCGCCAGCAGCTTCGACGCAGGATTAACCTTC.

This sequence joins TRBV6-5 and TRBJ2-2, with 8 bases identical to TRBD1. CDR3 length: 14 amino acids. Germline CDR1 and CDR2: MNHEY and SVGAGI. Germline trimming cut 7 bases from V and 7 bases from J; bases unmatched to any gene: 8. The CDR3 nucleotides read TGTGCCAGCACCCGGACAGGGTTTGGCGGGGAGCTGTTTTTT. This gives the protein CASTRTGFGGELFF.

This clone was seen just once. This chain uses TRBV5-1 with TRBJ2-7, with 8 bases that match TRBD1. The CDR3 runs to 14 residues. The V and J ends lost 2 bases and 3 bases, in that order; junction bases with no gene match: 4. Germline CDR1 is SGHRS and CDR2 is YFSETQ. The CDR3 reads CASSFGQGNYEQYF. For the CDR3, the DNA is TGCGCCAGCAGCTTCGGACAGGGTAACTACGAGCAGTACTTC.

The V gene is TRBV24-1, the J gene TRBJ2-5, with a weak D call TRBD1 (6 bases). Germline V gene lookup returns CDR1 KGHDR and CDR2 SFDVKD. This CDR3 spans 14 amino acids. V lost 0 bases to trimming and J lost 3 bases, with 7 bases between them. This CDR3 is CATSDLHREETQYF. CDR3 nucleotide sequence: TGTGCCACCAGTGATTTGCACAGGGAAGAGACCCAGTACTTC.

The chain has TRBV29-1 and TRBJ2-1, with TRBD2 identical over 14 bases. CDR1 is SQVTM, CDR2 ANQGSEA, per germline. The trim removed 7 bases at V and 9 bases at J, leaving 14 bases unmatched. The CDR3 sequence is 16 residues long. DNA of the CDR3: TGCAGCGCCCCGACTAGCGGGGGGGCCAGATTTGGTGAGCAGTTCTTC. Residues: CSAPTSGGARFGEQFF.

J is TRBJ2-1 and V is TRBV5-1, with TRBD2 matching 11 bases. The J segment lost 6 bases and the V segment lost 4 bases, leaving 6 bases of the junction unmatched. CDR1 and CDR2 (germline): SGHRS, YFSETQ. The length of the CDR3 is 15 residues. CDR3 sequence (DNA): TGCGCCAGCAGCCTTAGCGGGGGGGCTGGCAATGAGCAGTTCTTC. This sequence encodes CASSLSGGAGNEQFF. The whole variable domain, remainder taken from reference TRBV5-1 and TRBJ2-1, is KAGVTQTPRYLIKTRGQQVTLSCSPISGHRSVSWYQQTPGQGLQFLFEYFSETQRNKGNFPGRFSGRQFSNSRSEMNVSTLELGDSALYLCASSLSGGAGNEQFFGPGTRLTVL.

V gene TRBV7-9 combines with J gene TRBJ2-7; D unresolved. The CDR3 is 15 residues long. Germline V gene lookup returns CDR1 SEHNR and CDR2 FQNEAQ (reference sequence). The ends were cut back, 5 bases at V and 2 bases at J, with 16 bases in the middle. CDR3 region: CASSPRVSRAYEQYF. The CDR3 DNA reads TGTGCCAGCAGCCCCCGGGTGAGTAGGGCCTACGAGCAGTACTTC.

The V and J genes are TRBV6-2 or TRBV6-3 and TRBJ1-1; 7 positions match TRBD1. V lost 6 bases, J lost 8 bases, and 9 bases stayed unmatched. Germline V gene lookup returns CDR1 MNHEY and CDR2 SVGEGT. The CDR3 length is 13 residues. CDR3 amino acids: CASSPGGGGEAFF. CDR3 DNA sequence: TGTGCCAGCAGCCCGGGGGGAGGGGGCGAAGCTTTCTTT.

The rearrangement uses TRBV5-4 and TRBJ2-7, with 8 bases that match TRBD2. CDR1 is SGHNT, CDR2 YYREEE, per germline (reference sequence). The CDR3 extends over 15 amino acids. V shed 4 bases and J 5 bases; nucleotides not matched to a gene: 11. The CDR3 DNA is TGTGCCAGCAGCACGGGGGGGGGCGCCCCGGACGAGCAGTACTTC. Its translation is CASSTGGGAPDEQYF.

This clone was detected only once. The chain couples TRBV19 to TRBJ2-1, with TRBD1 matching over 9 bases. V was pared by 5 bases and J by 7 bases, with 6 bases of the junction left unmatched. Looked up from germline, CDR1 is LNHDA and CDR2 is SQIVND (reference sequence). The CDR3 is 14 amino acids. CDR3 nucleotide sequence: TGTGCCAGTAGTCCTGACAGGGGGTGGAATGAGCAGTTCTTC. Encoded protein: CASSPDRGWNEQFF.

This clone appeared once. V is TRBV3-1 (or the pseudogene TRBV3-2) and J is TRBJ1-1, with D perhaps matching TRBD1 (5 bases). Trimming stripped 3 bases from V and 3 bases from J, with 8 bases between. Germline CDR1 and CDR2: LGHDT and YNNKEL (reference sequence). This CDR3 is built from 13 residues. CDR3 residues: CASSQGRDTEAFF. The DNA of the CDR3 is TGTGCCAGCAGCCAGGGACGGGACACTGAAGCTTTCTTT.

V usage is TRBV6-2 or TRBV6-3 and J usage is TRBJ1-5, with D uncertain. Germline lookup yields CDR1 MNHEY and CDR2 SVGEGT. V lost 0 bases and J 7 bases, leaving 7 bases between the germline ends. The CDR3 has 13 amino acids. CDR3 DNA sequence: TGTGCCAGCAGTTACTCGGAGGGACAGCCCCAGCATTTT. Encoded protein: CASSYSEGQPQHF.

The chain is built from TRBV15 and TRBJ1-6; D uncertain. The CDR3 has 15 residues. CDR1 is LNHNV and CDR2 is YYDKDF in the germline V gene (reference sequence). V lost 0 bases and J 9 bases, leaving 12 bases between the germline ends. DNA of the CDR3: TGTGCCACCAGCAGAGACCCCGGACGGGGTTCACCCCTCCACTTT. It codes for CATSRDPGRGSPLHF.

The CDR3: CASSLARRTGEQFF. DNA of the CDR3: TGTGCCAGCAGCTTAGCGCGTAGGACCGGGGAGCAGTTCTTC. The gene calls are TRBV7-2 and TRBJ2-1; no clear D gene. In germline, CDR1 is SGHTA, CDR2 FQGNSA. The CDR3 covers 14 residues. The ends were cut back, 0 bases at V and 10 bases at J, with 13 bases in the middle.

V is TRBV7-3 and J is TRBJ1-6; TRBD1 agrees at 8 bases. Unmatched junction bases numbered 9, after V lost 1 base and J lost 4 bases. Germline CDR1 and CDR2: SGHTA and FQGTGA. There are 18 residues in the CDR3. CDR3 sequence reads: CASSLIAPGGLYNSPLHF. CDR3 DNA sequence: TGTGCCAGCAGCTTAATTGCGCCAGGGGGCCTATATAATTCACCCCTCCACTTT.

This clone appeared once. V and J are TRBV5-1 and TRBJ2-5; 13 nucleotides line up with TRBD2. This CDR3 comprises 15 residues. Trimming at V came to 4 bases and at J to 10 bases, leaving 10 bases not matched to a gene. The V gene's germline CDR1 is SGHRS and CDR2 YFSETQ. CDR3: CASSPQTSGGAVQYF. The CDR3, as DNA: TGCGCCAGCAGCCCTCAAACTAGCGGGGGGGCCGTCCAGTACTTC. The variable domain in full, completed from reference TRBV5-1 and TRBJ2-5, reads KAGVTQTPRYLIKTRGQQVTLSCSPISGHRSVSWYQQTPGQGLQFLFEYFSETQRNKGNFPGRFSGRQFSNSRSEMNVSTLELGDSALYLCASSPQTSGGAVQYFGPGTRLLVL.

V gene TRBV6-6 combines with J gene TRBJ2-1; 9 positions agree with TRBD2. The germline CDR1 and CDR2 sequences are MNHNY and SVGAGI (reference sequence). V was clipped by 6 bases and J by 6 bases; unmatched bases: 6. CDR3 length: 14 amino acids. Here the CDR3 reads CASRAGGSSNEQFF. As DNA, the CDR3 is TGTGCCAGCAGGGCGGGGGGGTCTTCCAATGAGCAGTTCTTC.

This clone came up a few times. The genes are TRBV7-9 and TRBJ2-5; D gene uncertain. The CDR3 sequence is 11 residues long. Germline V gives CDR1 SEHNR, CDR2 FQNEAQ (reference sequence). V shed 11 bases and J shed 5 bases, with 12 bases lying between them. CDR3 in DNA: TGTGCCGAGGTCGTAGGGGAGACCCAGTACTTC. Protein sequence: CAEVVGETQYF.

This chain connects TRBV9 to TRBJ1-5, with 8 bases aligning to TRBD1. Trimming cost V 6 bases and J 7 bases; bases outside gene matches: 9. Per the germline V gene, CDR1 is SGDLS and CDR2 is YYNGEE. There are 14 residues in the CDR3. The CDR3 DNA sequence: TGTGCCAGCAACCCAACAGGGGGAGGCCAGCCCCAGCATTTT. It encodes CASNPTGGGQPQHF.

This chain joins TRBV7-9 and TRBJ2-1; TRBD2 aligns across 15 bases. The germline V gene has CDR1 SEHNR and CDR2 FQNEAQ (reference sequence). This CDR3 spans 17 amino acids. J lost 10 bases, V lost 2 bases, and 9 bases had no gene match. CDR3 coding DNA: TGTGCCAGCAGCTTAATGGAATCGGGACTAGCGGGGGGAGAGCAGTTCTTC. It encodes CASSLMESGLAGGEQFF.